The present TCR beta chain was sequenced within a study of blood T cell repertoires in COVID-19. This CDR3 region has 16 residues. The germline V gene has CDR1 SGHNT and CDR2 YYREEE (reference sequence). V shed 2 bases, J shed 1 base, and the junction held 5 bases outside the gene matches. The repertoire was sequenced with immunoSEQ multiplex PCR; TCRdb's copy has only in-frame clones and lacks some. The sample includes about 160,000 clones, over 75% seen only once; the top ten take roughly 3.1%. This clone was counted between two and nine times. The sample comprised peripheral blood. The chain has TRBV5-4 and TRBJ2-5; 10 bases are a match to TRBD2. The sequence came from a man between 65 and 85 years old with acute or convalescent COVID-19. For the CDR3, the DNA is TGTGCCAGCAGCTTTACAAGCGGGGGGGCCCAAGAGACCCAGTACTTC. Translated: CASSFTSGGAQETQYF. Filled out from reference TRBV5-4 and TRBJ2-5, the complete variable domain reads ETGVTQSPTHLIKTRGQQVTLRCSSQSGHNTVSWYQQALGQGPQFIFQYYREEENGRGNFPPRFSGLQFPNYSSELNVNALELDDSALYLCASSFTSGGAQETQYFGPGTRLLVL.